These 8 T cell receptor beta chains were all obtained from the same sample, sequenced in a study of CD8 T cells in ankylosing spondylitis. TCRdb re-analysed the 5' RACE reads in MiXCR, keeping a single row per CDR3 protein. The sample carries roughly 230,000 distinct CDR3 sequences, under 8.5% recorded once. Sequenced input: blood, either unsorted or a sorted T cell fraction (not recorded which). The receptor source for this set is a female donor with ankylosing spondylitis or in good health (not recorded which).

This clonotype was found many times. The genes are TRBV2 and TRBJ2-7; tentatively, D is TRBD1 (6 bases). V lost 3 bases to trimming and J lost 0 bases, with 15 bases between them. Per germline, CDR1 SNHLY and CDR2 FYNNEI. The CDR3 length is 16 residues. In DNA, the CDR3 is TGTGCCAGCAGTGACCCTGGACAGTCCAGCTCCTACGAGCAGTACTTC. Protein product: CASSDPGQSSSYEQYF.

This sequence joins TRBV20-1 and TRBJ2-3; D is undetermined. Germline CDR1 DFQATT, CDR2 SNEGSKA (reference sequence). The CDR3 is 14 residues long. The V end was cut by 5 bases, the J end by 4 bases, with 16 bases between. The CDR3 DNA is TGCAGTGCTTGCTCGCCCAGCCGCCCAGATACGCAGTATTTT. It encodes CSACSPSRPDTQYF.

This clonotype was detected many times. This chain connects TRBV7-2 to TRBJ1-1; TRBD1 agrees at 7 bases. The CDR3 runs 14 residues. Looked up from germline, CDR1 is SGHTA and CDR2 is FQGNSA. The V gene end was trimmed by 2 bases and the J gene end by 1 base; junction bases not matched to a gene: 1. Written as DNA, the CDR3 is TGTGCCAGCAGCTTAAACAGGGGGAACACTGAAGCTTTCTTT. As protein: CASSLNRGNTEAFF.

In its sample, this clonotype was seen many times. The chain is built from TRBV9 and TRBJ1-2; D may be TRBD1 (5 bases). Germline V lookup: CDR1 SGDLS, CDR2 YYNGEE. V shed 2 bases and J shed 4 bases, with 24 bases lying between them. The CDR3 is 18 residues long. CDR3 coding DNA: TGTGCCAGCAGCGTCCCTTGGGGGGAGGGTTCCTTGGCCTATGGCTACACCTTC. It codes for CASSVPWGEGSLAYGYTF.

This clonotype appeared many times. The V and J genes are TRBV29-1 and TRBJ2-5, with a possible D match to TRBD2 (6 bases). The CDR3 contains 11 residues. CDR1 and CDR2 from the germline V gene are SQVTM and ANQGSEA. Trimming stripped 4 bases from V and 5 bases from J, with 8 bases between. The CDR3 sequence: CSVGGEETQYF. The CDR3 DNA is TGCAGCGTTGGGGGGGAGGAGACCCAGTACTTC.

This clonotype was counted at least ten times. This chain joins TRBV20-1 and TRBJ2-1; D unresolved. Germline V lookup: CDR1 DFQATT, CDR2 SNEGSKA (reference sequence). V was pared by 6 bases and J by 0 bases, with 12 bases between. CDR3 length: 14 residues. The CDR3 DNA sequence: TGCAGTGCGGGCCTCGAGAGCTCCTACAATGAGCAGTTCTTC. It specifies CSAGLESSYNEQFF.

The CDR3 nucleotides read TGTGCCAGCAGCGGCAAAACTGAAGCTTTCTTT. Its protein product is CASSGKTEAFF. The chain joins TRBV27 to TRBJ1-1, with unresolved D. Germline assignment: CDR1 MNHEY and CDR2 SMNVEV (reference sequence). The CDR3 is made up of 11 amino acids. Trimming removed 6 bases from V and 5 bases from J, with 7 bases in between.

This clonotype was found many times. This chain joins TRBV20-1 and TRBJ2-5; 10 bases agree with TRBD1. The germline CDR1 and CDR2 sequences are DFQATT and SNEGSKA (reference sequence). The V segment lost 0 bases and the J segment 5 bases; nucleotides outside the gene matches: 9. This CDR3 is built from 16 residues. DNA for the CDR3: TGCAGTGCTAGAGAGGAAGGGGACAGGGGCGGCGAGACCCAGTACTTC. Translation: CSAREEGDRGGETQYF.